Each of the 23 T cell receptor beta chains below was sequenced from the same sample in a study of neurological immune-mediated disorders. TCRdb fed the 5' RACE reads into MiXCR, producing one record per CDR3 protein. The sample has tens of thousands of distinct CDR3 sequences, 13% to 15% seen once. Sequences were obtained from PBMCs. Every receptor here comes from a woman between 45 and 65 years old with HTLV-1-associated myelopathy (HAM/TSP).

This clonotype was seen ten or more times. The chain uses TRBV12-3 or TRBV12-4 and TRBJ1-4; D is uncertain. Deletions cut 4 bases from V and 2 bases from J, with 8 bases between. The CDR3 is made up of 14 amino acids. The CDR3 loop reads CASSYRPTNEKLFF. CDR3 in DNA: TGTGCCAGCAGTTACCGCCCTACTAATGAAAAACTGTTTTTT.

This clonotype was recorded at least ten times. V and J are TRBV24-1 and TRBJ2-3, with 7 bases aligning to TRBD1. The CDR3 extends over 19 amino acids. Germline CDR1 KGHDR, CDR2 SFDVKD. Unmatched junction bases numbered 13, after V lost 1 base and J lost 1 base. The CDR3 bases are TGTGCCACCAGTGATTTATGGGAAGAGGGGGCCGGTGGCACAGATACGCAGTATTTT. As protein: CATSDLWEEGAGGTDTQYF.

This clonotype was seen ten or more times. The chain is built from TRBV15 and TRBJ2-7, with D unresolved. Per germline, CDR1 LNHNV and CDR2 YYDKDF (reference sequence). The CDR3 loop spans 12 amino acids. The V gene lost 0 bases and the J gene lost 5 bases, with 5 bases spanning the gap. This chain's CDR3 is CATSRDGDEQYF. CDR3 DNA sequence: TGTGCCACCAGCAGAGATGGGGACGAGCAGTACTTC.

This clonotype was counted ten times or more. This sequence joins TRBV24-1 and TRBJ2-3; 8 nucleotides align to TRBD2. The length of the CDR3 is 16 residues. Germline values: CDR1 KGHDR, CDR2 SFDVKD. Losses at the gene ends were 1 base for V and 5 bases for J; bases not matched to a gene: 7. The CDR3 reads CATSDFGRGGIDTQYF. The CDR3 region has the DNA TGTGCCACCAGTGATTTCGGGCGCGGGGGGATAGATACGCAGTATTTT.

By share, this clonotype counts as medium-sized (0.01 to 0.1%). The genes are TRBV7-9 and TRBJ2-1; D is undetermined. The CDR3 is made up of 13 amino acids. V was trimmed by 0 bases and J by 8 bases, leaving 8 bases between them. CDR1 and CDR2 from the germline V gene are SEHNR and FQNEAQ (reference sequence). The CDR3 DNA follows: TGTGCCAGCAGCTTAGCGAGAGGCGATGAGCAGTTCTTC. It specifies CASSLARGDEQFF.

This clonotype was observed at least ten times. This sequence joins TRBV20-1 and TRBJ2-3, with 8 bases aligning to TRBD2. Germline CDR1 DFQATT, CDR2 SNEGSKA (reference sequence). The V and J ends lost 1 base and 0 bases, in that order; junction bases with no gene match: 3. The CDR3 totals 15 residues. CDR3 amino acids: CSARGPGGSTDTQYF. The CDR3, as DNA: TGCAGTGCTAGAGGGCCGGGGGGGAGCACAGATACGCAGTATTTT.

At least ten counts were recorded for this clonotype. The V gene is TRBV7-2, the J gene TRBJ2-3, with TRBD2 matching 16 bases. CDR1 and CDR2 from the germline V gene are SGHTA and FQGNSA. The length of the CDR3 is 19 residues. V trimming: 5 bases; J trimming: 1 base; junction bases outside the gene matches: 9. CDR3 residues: CASSPLGLAGGPGTDTQYF. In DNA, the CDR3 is TGTGCCAGCAGCCCCCTGGGACTAGCGGGGGGGCCTGGCACAGATACGCAGTATTTT.

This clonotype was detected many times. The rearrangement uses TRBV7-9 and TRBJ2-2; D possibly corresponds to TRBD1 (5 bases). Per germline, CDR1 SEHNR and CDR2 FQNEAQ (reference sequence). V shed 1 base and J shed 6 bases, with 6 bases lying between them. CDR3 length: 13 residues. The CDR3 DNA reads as TGTGCCAGCAGCTTAGAAGGGGCCGGGGAGCTGTTTTTT. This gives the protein CASSLEGAGELFF.

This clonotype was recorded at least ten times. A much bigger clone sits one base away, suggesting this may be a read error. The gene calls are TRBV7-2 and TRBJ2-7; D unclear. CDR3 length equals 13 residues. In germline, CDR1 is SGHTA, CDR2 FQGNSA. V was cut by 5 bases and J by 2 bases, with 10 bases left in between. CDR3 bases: TGTGCCAGCAGCCCCCCCCCCACCTACGAGCAGTACTTC. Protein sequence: CASSPPPTYEQYF.

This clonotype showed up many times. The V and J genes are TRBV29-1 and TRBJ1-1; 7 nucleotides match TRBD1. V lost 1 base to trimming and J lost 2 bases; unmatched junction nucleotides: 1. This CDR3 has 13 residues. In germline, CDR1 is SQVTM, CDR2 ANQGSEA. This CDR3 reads CSVEGQGNTEAFF. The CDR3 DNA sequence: TGCAGCGTTGAAGGACAGGGTAACACTGAAGCTTTCTTT. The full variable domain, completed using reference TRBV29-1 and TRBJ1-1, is SAVISQKPSRDICQRGTSLTIQCQVDSQVTMMFWYRQQPGQSLTLIATANQGSEATYESGFVIDKFPISRPNLTFSTLTVSNMSPEDSSIYLCSVEGQGNTEAFFGQGTRLTVV.

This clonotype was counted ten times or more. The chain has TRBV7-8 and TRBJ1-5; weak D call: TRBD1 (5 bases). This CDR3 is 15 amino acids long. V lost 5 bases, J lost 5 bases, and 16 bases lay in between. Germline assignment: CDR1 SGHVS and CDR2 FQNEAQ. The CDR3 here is CASSPLRGVDQPQHF. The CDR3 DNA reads TGTGCCAGCAGCCCGCTGCGGGGGGTGGATCAGCCCCAGCATTTT.

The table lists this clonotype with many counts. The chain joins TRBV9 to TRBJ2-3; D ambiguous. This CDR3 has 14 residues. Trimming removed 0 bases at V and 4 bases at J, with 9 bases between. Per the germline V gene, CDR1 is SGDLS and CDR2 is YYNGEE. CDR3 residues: CASSVAEPADTQYF. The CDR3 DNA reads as TGTGCCAGCAGCGTAGCGGAACCTGCAGATACGCAGTATTTT.

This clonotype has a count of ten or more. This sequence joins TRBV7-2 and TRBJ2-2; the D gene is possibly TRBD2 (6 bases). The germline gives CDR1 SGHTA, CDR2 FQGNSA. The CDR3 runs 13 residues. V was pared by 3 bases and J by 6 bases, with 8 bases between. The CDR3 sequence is CASSFTSPGELFF. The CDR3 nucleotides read TGTGCCAGCAGCTTTACTAGCCCCGGGGAGCTGTTTTTT.

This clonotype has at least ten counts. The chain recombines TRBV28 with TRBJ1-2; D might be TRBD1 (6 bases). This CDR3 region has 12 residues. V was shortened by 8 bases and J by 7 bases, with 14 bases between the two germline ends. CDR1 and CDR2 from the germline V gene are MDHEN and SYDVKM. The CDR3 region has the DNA TGTGCCAGCCTCTCAGGGGATAGTGGCTACACCTTC. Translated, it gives CASLSGDSGYTF.

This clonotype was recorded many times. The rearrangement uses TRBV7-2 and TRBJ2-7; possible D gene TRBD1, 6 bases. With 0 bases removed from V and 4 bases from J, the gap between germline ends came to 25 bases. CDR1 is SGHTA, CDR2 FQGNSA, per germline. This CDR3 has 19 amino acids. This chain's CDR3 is CASSLAQRGSYGFTYEQYF. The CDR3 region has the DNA TGTGCCAGCAGCTTAGCGCAGAGGGGGTCTTACGGATTCACATACGAGCAGTACTTC.

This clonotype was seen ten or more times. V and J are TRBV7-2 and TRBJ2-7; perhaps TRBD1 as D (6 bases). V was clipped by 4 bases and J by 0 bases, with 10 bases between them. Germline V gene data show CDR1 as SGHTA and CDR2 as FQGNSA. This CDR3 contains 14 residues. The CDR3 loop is CASSSGTLSYEQYF. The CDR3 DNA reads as TGTGCCAGCAGCTCCGGGACACTCTCCTACGAGCAGTACTTC.

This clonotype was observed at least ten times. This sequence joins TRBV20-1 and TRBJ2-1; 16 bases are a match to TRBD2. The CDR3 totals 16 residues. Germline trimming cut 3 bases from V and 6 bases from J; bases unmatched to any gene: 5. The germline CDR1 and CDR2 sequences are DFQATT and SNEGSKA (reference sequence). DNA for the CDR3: TGCAGTGCTAGGGGGACTAGCGGGGGGGCCGGCAATGAGCAGTTCTTC. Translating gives CSARGTSGGAGNEQFF.

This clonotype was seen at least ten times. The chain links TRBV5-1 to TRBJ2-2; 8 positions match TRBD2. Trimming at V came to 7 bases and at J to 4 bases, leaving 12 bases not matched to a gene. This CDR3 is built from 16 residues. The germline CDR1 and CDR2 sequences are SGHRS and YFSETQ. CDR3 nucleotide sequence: TGCGCCAGCCTCCTTACTGCGGGGGGCTCCACCGGGGAGCTGTTTTTT. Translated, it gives CASLLTAGGSTGELFF.

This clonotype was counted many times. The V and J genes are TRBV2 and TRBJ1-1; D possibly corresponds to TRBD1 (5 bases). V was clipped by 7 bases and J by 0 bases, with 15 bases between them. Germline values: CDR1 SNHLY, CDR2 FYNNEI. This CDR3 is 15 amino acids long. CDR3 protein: CASKSQAGMNTEAFF. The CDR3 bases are TGTGCCAGCAAATCCCAGGCAGGGATGAACACTGAAGCTTTCTTT. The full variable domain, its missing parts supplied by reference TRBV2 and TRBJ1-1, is EPEVTQTPSHQVTQMGQEVILRCVPISNHLYFYWYRQILGQKVEFLVSFYNNEISEKSEIFDDQFSVERPDGSNFTLKIRSTKLEDSAMYFCASKSQAGMNTEAFFGQGTRLTVV.

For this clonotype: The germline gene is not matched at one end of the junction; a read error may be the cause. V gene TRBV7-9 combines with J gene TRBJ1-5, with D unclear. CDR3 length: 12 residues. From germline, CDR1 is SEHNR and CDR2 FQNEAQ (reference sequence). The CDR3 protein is CASSDGNQHQHF. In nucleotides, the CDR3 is TGTGCCAGCAGCGATGGAAATCAGCACCAGCATTTT.

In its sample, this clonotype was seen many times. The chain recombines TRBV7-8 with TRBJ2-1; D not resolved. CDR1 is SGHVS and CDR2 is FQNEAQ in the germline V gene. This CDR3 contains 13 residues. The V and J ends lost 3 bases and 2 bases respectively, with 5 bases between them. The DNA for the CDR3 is TGTGCCAGCAGCTTGCAGACCTACAATGAGCAGTTCTTC. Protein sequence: CASSLQTYNEQFF.

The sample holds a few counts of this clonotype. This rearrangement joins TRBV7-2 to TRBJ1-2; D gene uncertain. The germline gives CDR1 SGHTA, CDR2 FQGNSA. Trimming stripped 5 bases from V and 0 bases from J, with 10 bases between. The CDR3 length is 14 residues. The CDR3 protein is CASSPLSSNYGYTF. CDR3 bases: TGTGCCAGCAGCCCTCTCTCCTCTAACTATGGCTACACCTTC.

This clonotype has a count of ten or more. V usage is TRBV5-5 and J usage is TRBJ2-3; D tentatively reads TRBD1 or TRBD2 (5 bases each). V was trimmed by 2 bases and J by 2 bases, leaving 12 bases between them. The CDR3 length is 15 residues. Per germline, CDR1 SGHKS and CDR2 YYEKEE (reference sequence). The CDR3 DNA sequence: TGTGCCAGCAGCTTAAATGTCGGGGCCACAGATACGCAGTATTTT. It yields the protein CASSLNVGATDTQYF.